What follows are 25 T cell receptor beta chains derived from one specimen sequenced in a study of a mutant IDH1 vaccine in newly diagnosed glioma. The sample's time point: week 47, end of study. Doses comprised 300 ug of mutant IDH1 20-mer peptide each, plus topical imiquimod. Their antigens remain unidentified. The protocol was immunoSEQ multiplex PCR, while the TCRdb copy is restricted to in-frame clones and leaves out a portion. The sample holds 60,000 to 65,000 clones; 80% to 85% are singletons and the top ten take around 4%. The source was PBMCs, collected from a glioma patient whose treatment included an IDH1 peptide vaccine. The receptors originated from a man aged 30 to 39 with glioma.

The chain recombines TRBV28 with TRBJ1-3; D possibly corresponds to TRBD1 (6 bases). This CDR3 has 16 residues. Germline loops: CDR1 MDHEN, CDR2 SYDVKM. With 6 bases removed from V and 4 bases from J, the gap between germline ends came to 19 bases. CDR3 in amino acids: CASRRGGGGRGNTIYF. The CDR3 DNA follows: TGTGCCAGCAGACGCGGAGGTGGGGGGCGAGGAAACACCATATATTTT.

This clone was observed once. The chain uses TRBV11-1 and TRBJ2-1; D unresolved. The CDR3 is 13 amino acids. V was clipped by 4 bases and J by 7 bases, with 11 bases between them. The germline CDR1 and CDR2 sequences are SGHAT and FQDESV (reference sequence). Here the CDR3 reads CASSYGSRNEQFF. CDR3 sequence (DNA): TGTGCCAGCAGCTACGGCTCTCGAAATGAGCAGTTCTTC.

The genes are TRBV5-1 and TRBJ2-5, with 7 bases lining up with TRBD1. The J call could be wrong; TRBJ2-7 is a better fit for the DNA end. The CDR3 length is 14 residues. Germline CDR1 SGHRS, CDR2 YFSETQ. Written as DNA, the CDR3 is TGCGCCAGCAGCCCACAGGGGAGCTCCTACGAGCAGTACTTC. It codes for CASSPQGSSYEQYF.

CDR3 sequence: CASGLSLRGLSITRTLHHTDTQYF. For the CDR3, the DNA is TGTGCTAGTGGTCTTTCTTTACGGGGCCTCTCCATCACACGCACTCTCCATCACACAGATACGCAGTATTTT. V gene TRBV12-5 combines with J gene TRBJ2-3, with D tentatively TRBD1 or TRBD2 (5 bases each). This CDR3 comprises 24 residues. With 5 bases removed from V and 2 bases from J, the gap between germline ends came to 41 bases. CDR1 and CDR2 (germline): LGHNT, FRNRAP.

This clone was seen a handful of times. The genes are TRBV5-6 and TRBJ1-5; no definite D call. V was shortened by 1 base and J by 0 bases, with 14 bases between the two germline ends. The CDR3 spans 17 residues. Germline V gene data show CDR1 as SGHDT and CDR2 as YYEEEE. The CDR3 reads CASSLWSKWGSNQPQHF. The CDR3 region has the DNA TGTGCCAGCAGCTTGTGGTCTAAGTGGGGTAGCAATCAGCCCCAGCATTTT.

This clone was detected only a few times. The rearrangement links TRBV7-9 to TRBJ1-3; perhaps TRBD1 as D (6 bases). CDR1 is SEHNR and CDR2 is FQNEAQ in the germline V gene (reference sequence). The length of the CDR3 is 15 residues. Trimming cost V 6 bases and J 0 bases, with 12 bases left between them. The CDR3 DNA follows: TGTGCCAGCAGTCCGGGGGCGAGCTCTGGAAACACCATATATTTT. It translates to CASSPGASSGNTIYF.

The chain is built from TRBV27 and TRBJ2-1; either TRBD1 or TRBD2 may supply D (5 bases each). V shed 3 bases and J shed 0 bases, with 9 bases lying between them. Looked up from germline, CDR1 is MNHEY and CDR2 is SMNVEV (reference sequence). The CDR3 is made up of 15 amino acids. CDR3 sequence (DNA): TGTGCCAGCAGTTTTAGAGGGGACTCCTACAATGAGCAGTTCTTC. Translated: CASSFRGDSYNEQFF.

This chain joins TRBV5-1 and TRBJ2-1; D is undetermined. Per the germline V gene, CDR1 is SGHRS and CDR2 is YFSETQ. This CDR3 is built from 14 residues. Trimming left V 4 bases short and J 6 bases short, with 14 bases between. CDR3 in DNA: TGCGCCAGCAGCCCGACCTCAACAGCCAATGAGCAGTTCTTC. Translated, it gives CASSPTSTANEQFF.

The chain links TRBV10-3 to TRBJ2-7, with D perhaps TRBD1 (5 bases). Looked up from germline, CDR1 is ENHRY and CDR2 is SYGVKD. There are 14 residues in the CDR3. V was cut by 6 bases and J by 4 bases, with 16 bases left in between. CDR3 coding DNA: TGTGCCATCAGCCCAGGGCAGAGTCTTTACGAGCAGTACTTC. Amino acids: CAISPGQSLYEQYF.

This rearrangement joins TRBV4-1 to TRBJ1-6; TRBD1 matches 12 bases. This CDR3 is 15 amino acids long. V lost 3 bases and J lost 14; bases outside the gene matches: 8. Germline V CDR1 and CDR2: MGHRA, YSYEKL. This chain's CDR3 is CASSQTGTGGGSLHF. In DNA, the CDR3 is TGCGCCAGCAGCCAGACCGGGACAGGGGGCGGATCCCTCCACTTT.

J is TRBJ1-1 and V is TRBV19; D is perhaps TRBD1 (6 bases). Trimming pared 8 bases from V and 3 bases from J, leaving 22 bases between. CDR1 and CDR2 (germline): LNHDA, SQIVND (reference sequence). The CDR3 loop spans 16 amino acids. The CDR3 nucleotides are TGTGCCAGTTACAGAGGGGGATTGATAGCGGACACTGAAGCTTTCTTT. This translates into CASYRGGLIADTEAFF.

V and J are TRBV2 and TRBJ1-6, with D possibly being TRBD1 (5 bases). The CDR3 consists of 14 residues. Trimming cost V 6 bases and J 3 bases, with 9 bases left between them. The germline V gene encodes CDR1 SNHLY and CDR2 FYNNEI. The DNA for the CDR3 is TGTGCCAGCAGAGGGGAAGGCTATAATTCACCCCTCCACTTT. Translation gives CASRGEGYNSPLHF.

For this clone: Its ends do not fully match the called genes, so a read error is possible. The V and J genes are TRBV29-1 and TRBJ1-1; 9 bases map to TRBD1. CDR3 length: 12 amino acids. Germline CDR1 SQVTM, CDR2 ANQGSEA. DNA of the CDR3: TGCGGCGTTATAGGGACAGGGACTGAAGCTTTCTTT. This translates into CGVIGTGTEAFF.

The CDR3 DNA reads as TGTGCCAGCTCGGCGACAGGCCGGGAAGCTTTCTTT. Its protein is CASSATGREAFF. The V gene is TRBV18, the J gene TRBJ1-1, with a tentative D call TRBD1 (6 bases). The V end was cut by 6 bases, the J end by 8 bases, with 13 bases between. The CDR3 consists of 12 residues. Germline CDR1 is KGHSH and CDR2 is LQKENI.

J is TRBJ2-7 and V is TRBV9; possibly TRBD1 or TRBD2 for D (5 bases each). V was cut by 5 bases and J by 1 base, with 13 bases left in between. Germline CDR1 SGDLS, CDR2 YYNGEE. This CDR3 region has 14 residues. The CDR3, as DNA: TGTGCCAGCAGTGGGACGGCAGGTTCCTACGAGCAGTACTTC. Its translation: CASSGTAGSYEQYF. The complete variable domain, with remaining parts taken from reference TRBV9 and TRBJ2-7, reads DSGVTQTPKHLITATGQRVTLRCSPRSGDLSVYWYQQSLDQGLQFLIQYYNGEERAKGNILERFSAQQFPDLHSELNLSSLELGDSALYFCASSGTAGSYEQYFGPGTRLTVT.

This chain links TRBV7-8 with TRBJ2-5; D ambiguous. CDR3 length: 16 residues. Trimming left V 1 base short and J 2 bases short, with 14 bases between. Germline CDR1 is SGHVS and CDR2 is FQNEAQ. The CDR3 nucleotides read TGTGCCAGCAGCTTAGGGCAGCGAAATTTACAAGAGACCCAGTACTTC. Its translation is CASSLGQRNLQETQYF.

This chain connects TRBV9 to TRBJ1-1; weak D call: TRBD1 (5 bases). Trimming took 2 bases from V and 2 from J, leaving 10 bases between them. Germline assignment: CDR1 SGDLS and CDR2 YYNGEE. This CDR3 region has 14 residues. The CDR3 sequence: CASSVSGTNTEAFF. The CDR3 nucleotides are TGTGCCAGCAGCGTGTCCGGGACCAACACTGAAGCTTTCTTT.

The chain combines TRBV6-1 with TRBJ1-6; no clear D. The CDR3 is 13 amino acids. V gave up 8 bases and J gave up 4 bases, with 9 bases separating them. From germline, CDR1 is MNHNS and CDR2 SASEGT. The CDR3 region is CASALGYNSPLHF. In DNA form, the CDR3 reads TGTGCCAGCGCCCTTGGATATAATTCACCCCTCCACTTT.

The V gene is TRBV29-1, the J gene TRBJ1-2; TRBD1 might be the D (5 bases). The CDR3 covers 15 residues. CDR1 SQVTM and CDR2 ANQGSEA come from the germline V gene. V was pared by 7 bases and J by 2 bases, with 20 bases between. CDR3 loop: CSATGQGGLNYGYTF. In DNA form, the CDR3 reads TGCAGCGCTACTGGGCAGGGAGGGTTAAACTATGGCTACACCTTC.

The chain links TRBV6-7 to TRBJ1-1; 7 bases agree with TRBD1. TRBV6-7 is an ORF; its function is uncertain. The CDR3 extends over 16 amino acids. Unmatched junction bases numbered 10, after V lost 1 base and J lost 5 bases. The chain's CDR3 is CASSYLPTGCRTEAFF. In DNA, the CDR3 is TGTGCCAGCAGTTACTTACCGACAGGGTGTCGGACTGAAGCTTTCTTT.

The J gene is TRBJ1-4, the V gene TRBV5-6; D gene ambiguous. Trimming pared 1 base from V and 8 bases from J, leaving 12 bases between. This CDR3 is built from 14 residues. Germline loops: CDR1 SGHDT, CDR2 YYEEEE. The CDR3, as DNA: TGTGCCAGCAGCTTGTGGCGGAATCGCGAAAAACTGTTTTTT. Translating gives CASSLWRNREKLFF.

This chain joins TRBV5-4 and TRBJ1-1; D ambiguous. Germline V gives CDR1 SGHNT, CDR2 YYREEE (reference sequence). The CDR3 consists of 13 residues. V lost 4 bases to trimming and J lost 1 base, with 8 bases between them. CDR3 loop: CASSRPANTEAFF. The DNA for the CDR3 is TGTGCCAGCAGCAGACCAGCGAACACTGAAGCTTTCTTT.

The DNA for the CDR3 is TGTGCCAGCTCGAGTTCTGGCACCGGGGAGCTGTTTTTT. It is translated as CASSSSGTGELFF. This chain joins TRBV18 and TRBJ2-2; no firm D call. This CDR3 contains 13 residues. Germline V lookup: CDR1 KGHSH, CDR2 LQKENI. V lost 6 bases and J lost 4, with 9 bases in between.

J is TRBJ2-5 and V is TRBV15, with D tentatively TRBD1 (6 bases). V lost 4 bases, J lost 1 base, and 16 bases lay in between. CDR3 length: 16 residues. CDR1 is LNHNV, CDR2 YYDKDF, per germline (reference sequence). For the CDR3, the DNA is TGTGCCACCAGCAATATCCGGGACAAATCCCAAGAGACCCAGTACTTC. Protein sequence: CATSNIRDKSQETQYF.

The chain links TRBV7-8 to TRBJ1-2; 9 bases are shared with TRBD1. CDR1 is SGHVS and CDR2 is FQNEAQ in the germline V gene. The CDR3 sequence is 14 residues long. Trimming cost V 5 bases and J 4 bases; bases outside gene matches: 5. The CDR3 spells CASSRSDRGYGYTF. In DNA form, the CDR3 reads TGTGCCAGCAGCCGATCGGACAGGGGCTATGGCTACACCTTC.